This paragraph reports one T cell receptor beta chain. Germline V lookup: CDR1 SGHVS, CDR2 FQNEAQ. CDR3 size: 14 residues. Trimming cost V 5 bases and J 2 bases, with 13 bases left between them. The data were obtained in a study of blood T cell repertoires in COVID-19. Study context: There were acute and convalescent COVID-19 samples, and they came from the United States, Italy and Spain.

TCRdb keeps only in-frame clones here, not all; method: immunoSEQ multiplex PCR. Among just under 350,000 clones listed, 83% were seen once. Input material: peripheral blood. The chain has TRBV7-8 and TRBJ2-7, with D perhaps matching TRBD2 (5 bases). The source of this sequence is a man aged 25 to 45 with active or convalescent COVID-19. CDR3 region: CASSAAGSAYEQYF. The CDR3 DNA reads TGTGCCAGCAGCGCGGCTGGGAGCGCCTACGAGCAGTACTTC.